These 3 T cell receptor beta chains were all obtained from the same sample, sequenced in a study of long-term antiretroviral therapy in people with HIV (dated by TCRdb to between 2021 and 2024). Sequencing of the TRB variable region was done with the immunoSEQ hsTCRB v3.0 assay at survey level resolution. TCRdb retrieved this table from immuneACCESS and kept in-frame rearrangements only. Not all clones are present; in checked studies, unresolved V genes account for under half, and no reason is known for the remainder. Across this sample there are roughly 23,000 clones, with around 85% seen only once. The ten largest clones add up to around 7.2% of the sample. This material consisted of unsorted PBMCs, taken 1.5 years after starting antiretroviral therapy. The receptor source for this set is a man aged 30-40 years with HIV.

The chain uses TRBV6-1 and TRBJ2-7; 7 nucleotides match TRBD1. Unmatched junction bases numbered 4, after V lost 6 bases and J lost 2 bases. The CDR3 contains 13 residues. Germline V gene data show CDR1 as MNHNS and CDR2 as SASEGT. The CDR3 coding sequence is TGTGCCAGCAGAGACAGGGTCACCTACGAGCAGTACTTC. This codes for CASRDRVTYEQYF.

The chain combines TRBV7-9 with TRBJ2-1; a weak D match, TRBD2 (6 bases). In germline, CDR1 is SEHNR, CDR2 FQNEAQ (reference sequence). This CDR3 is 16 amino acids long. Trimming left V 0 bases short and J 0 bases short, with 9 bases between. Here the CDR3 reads CASSLALGSSYNEQFF. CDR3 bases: TGTGCCAGCAGCTTAGCGCTCGGGAGCTCCTACAATGAGCAGTTCTTC. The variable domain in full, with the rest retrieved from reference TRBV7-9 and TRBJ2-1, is DTGVSQNPRHKITKRGQNVTFRCDPISEHNRLYWYRQTLGQGPEFLTYFQNEAQLEKSRLLSDRFSAERPKGSFSTLEIQRTEQGDSAMYLCASSLALGSSYNEQFFGPGTRLTVL.

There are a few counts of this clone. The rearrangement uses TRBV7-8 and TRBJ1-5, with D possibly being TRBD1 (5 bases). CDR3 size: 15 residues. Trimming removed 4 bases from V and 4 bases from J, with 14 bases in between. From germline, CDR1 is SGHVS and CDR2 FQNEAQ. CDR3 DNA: TGTGCCAGCAGCTCCCATGGGGGGATTAATCAGCCCCAGCATTTT. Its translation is CASSSHGGINQPQHF.